Following are 19 T cell receptor beta chains from one sample sequenced in a study of T cells of healthy individuals. A single record per CDR3 protein comes from TCRdb applying MiXCR to the 5' RACE reads. The sample holds around 53,000 distinct CDR3 sequences, around 15% seen once. These receptor sequences come from a human donor in good health.

Ten or more counts support this clonotype. The rearrangement links TRBV12-5 to TRBJ2-3, with 9 bases identical to TRBD2. CDR1 and CDR2 (germline): LGHNT, FRNRAP. V lost 7 bases and J lost 5; bases outside the gene matches: 13. This CDR3 contains 16 residues. CDR3 region: CASAPGGGGSIDTQYF. CDR3 sequence (DNA): TGTGCTAGTGCCCCCGGCGGGGGGGGTAGTATAGATACGCAGTATTTT.

The chain links TRBV12-3 or TRBV12-4 to TRBJ2-3, with 16 bases fitting TRBD2. The CDR3 totals 17 residues. The V and J ends lost 5 bases and 5 bases, in that order; junction bases with no gene match: 7. The CDR3 coding sequence is TGTGCCAGCAGTCCCCGCGGGACTAGCGGGGGGGAAGATACGCAGTATTTT. Amino acid sequence: CASSPRGTSGGEDTQYF.

This clonotype was detected many times. This chain connects TRBV4-1 to TRBJ1-2; D possibly corresponds to TRBD1 (6 bases). Germline V gives CDR1 MGHRA, CDR2 YSYEKL. CDR3 length equals 15 residues. V shed 0 bases and J shed 4 bases, with 12 bases lying between them. The CDR3 protein is CASSQDPTGTYGYTF. In DNA form, the CDR3 reads TGCGCCAGCAGCCAAGATCCAACAGGGACCTATGGCTACACCTTC.

On this clonotype: This clone may be a read error of a much larger clone one base away. The rearrangement joins TRBV20-1 to TRBJ2-7; possible D gene TRBD2, 5 bases. Trimming took off 7 bases at V and 0 bases at J, with 16 bases between the two ends. This CDR3 spans 14 amino acids. The germline CDR1 and CDR2 sequences are DFQATT and SNEGSKA (reference sequence). This CDR3 reads CSVDRGSGSYEQYF. CDR3 bases: TGCAGTGTGGATCGAGGGAGCGGCTCCTACGAGCAGTACTTC.

This clonotype was seen at least ten times. The chain combines TRBV29-1 with TRBJ2-7, with D unclear. Germline assignment: CDR1 SQVTM and CDR2 ANQGSEA. The V end was cut by 2 bases, the J end by 5 bases, with 10 bases between. This CDR3 is 12 amino acids long. CDR3 coding DNA: TGCAGCGTTGAATATATAGGGAACGAGCAGTACTTC. It specifies CSVEYIGNEQYF.

Ten or more counts support this clonotype. The chain has TRBV5-6 and TRBJ1-3; D is undetermined. V lost 4 bases and J lost 8, with 13 bases in between. CDR3 length: 13 amino acids. Germline V lookup: CDR1 SGHDT, CDR2 YYEEEE. The CDR3 protein is CASSKWEGYTIYF. In DNA form, the CDR3 reads TGTGCCAGCAGCAAATGGGAAGGATACACCATATATTTT.

The V and J genes are TRBV12-3 or TRBV12-4 and TRBJ1-5; D unclear. The CDR3 loop spans 12 amino acids. V was shortened by 3 bases and J by 6 bases, with 6 bases between the two germline ends. The CDR3 nucleotides are TGTGCCAGCAGTTTGATGGGTCAGCCCCAGCATTTT. Its protein is CASSLMGQPQHF.

This clonotype was recorded at least ten times. The rearrangement joins TRBV20-1 to TRBJ2-3; 12 positions agree with TRBD2. This CDR3 region has 16 residues. Germline V lookup: CDR1 DFQATT, CDR2 SNEGSKA (reference sequence). The trim removed 3 bases at V and 4 bases at J, leaving 8 bases unmatched. The CDR3 DNA reads as TGCAGTGCTAGTCCCCTAGCGGGGGGGCCACCAGATACGCAGTATTTT. It encodes CSASPLAGGPPDTQYF.

This clonotype has a handful of counts. V gene TRBV2 combines with J gene TRBJ2-1, with D perhaps being TRBD1 or TRBD2 (5 bases each). From germline, CDR1 is SNHLY and CDR2 FYNNEI. V lost 6 bases to trimming and J lost 13 bases, with 13 bases between them. CDR3 length equals 11 residues. The CDR3 DNA reads as TGTGCCAGCAGGGTAGGGACCCCACAGTTCTTC. This translates into CASRVGTPQFF.

The chain carries TRBV5-4 and TRBJ2-5; D tentatively fits TRBD1 or TRBD2 (5 bases each). The CDR3 runs 14 residues. Trimming took 2 bases from V and 3 from J, leaving 11 bases between them. The germline V gene encodes CDR1 SGHNT and CDR2 YYREEE (reference sequence). CDR3 nucleotide sequence: TGTGCCAGCAGCTTTTTGGGGGTTAAAGAGACCCAGTACTTC. Protein sequence: CASSFLGVKETQYF.

In this sample, this clonotype turned up many times. This sequence joins TRBV5-5 and TRBJ1-2; a possible D gene is TRBD1 (5 bases). Germline loops: CDR1 SGHKS, CDR2 YYEKEE (reference sequence). Between the trimmed V and J ends, which lost 3 bases and 6 bases, there was a span of 12 bases. This CDR3 is 13 amino acids long. In DNA, the CDR3 is TGTGCCAGCAGCTGGAAAGGGACGGATGGCTACACCTTC. Its protein product is CASSWKGTDGYTF.

This clonotype came up a few times. The CDR3 sequence: CASSKTRDRFGYTF. CDR3 nucleotides: TGTGCCAGCAGCAAGACCCGGGACAGGTTTGGCTACACCTTC. The rearrangement links TRBV21-1 to TRBJ1-2; the DNA was not used to check the table's D call, TRBD1. TRBV21-1 is described as a pseudogene. CDR3 length: 14 amino acids.

This clonotype appeared many times. The chain joins TRBV29-1 to TRBJ2-3, with D perhaps TRBD1 (6 bases). Germline V lookup: CDR1 SQVTM, CDR2 ANQGSEA. The germline V and J ends were trimmed by 7 bases and 3 bases, with 11 bases remaining between them. CDR3 length: 12 amino acids. The CDR3 sequence is CSAQGGTDTQYF. As DNA, the CDR3 is TGCAGCGCCCAAGGGGGTACAGATACGCAGTATTTT.

This clonotype was picked up a small number of times. This chain links TRBV2 with TRBJ1-4; D gene unclear. Germline CDR1 reads SNHLY; CDR2 reads FYNNEI. The CDR3 is 12 amino acids. V was clipped by 7 bases and J by 11 bases, with 14 bases between them. CDR3 region: CASNFLDDKLFF. CDR3 DNA sequence: TGTGCCAGCAATTTTCTGGACGACAAACTGTTTTTT.

The J gene is TRBJ2-7, the V gene TRBV5-5; 10 bases agree with TRBD2. CDR1 SGHKS and CDR2 YYEKEE come from the germline V gene (reference sequence). The CDR3 is 18 residues long. The V segment lost 1 base and the J segment 0 bases; nucleotides outside the gene matches: 10. The CDR3 DNA sequence: TGTGCCAGCAGCTTGAGAGGGACTAGCGCTGCCCGCTCCTACGAGCAGTACTTC. Its translation: CASSLRGTSAARSYEQYF.

V usage is TRBV7-9 and J usage is TRBJ2-3; TRBD1 might be the D (5 bases). Germline CDR1 reads SEHNR; CDR2 reads FQNEAQ (reference sequence). The CDR3 runs to 15 residues. Trimming removed 5 bases at V and 4 bases at J, with 16 bases between. The CDR3 sequence: CASSPKLRVSDTQYF. The CDR3 region has the DNA TGTGCCAGCAGCCCAAAACTCAGGGTATCAGATACGCAGTATTTT.

This clonotype occurred many times. The chain links TRBV6-6 to TRBJ1-5; D not resolved. V gave up 4 bases and J gave up 0 bases, with 4 bases separating them. Germline V gene lookup returns CDR1 MNHNY and CDR2 SVGAGI (reference sequence). The CDR3 is made up of 13 amino acids. This CDR3 reads CASSWVSNQPQHF. The CDR3 DNA reads TGTGCCAGCAGTTGGGTTAGCAATCAGCCCCAGCATTTT.

This clonotype was counted at least ten times. The chain recombines TRBV4-2 with TRBJ2-3; no reliable D call. The germline CDR1 and CDR2 sequences are LGHNA and YNFKEQ. The CDR3 spans 12 residues. V lost 1 base and J lost 4, with 3 bases in between. The CDR3 nucleotides are TGTGCCAGCAGCCAAGCGGCAGATACGCAGTATTTT. Encoded protein: CASSQAADTQYF.

V gene TRBV24-1 combines with J gene TRBJ2-4; D is possibly TRBD2 (6 bases). With 0 bases removed from V and 0 bases from J, the gap between germline ends came to 23 bases. The CDR3 is made up of 21 amino acids. In germline, CDR1 is KGHDR, CDR2 SFDVKD. CDR3 nucleotide sequence: TGTGCCACCAGTGATTTGCCTGGGACTCCCAGCGGTGTACTAGCCAAAAACATTCAGTACTTC. It translates to CATSDLPGTPSGVLAKNIQYF.